Presented here are 17 T cell receptor beta chains from one specimen sequenced in a study of Graves' ophthalmopathy and Graves' hyperthyroidism. RNA transcripts served as template for amplifying TCR beta CDR3 sequences. An opening RT-PCR round employed HTBI primers and preceded a second-round multiplex PCR. One entry per CDR3 protein, called by TCRdb with MiXCR from the multiplex PCR reads. The sample includes 350,000 or so distinct CDR3 sequences, 15% to 20% seen only once; the top ten take roughly 12%. The sample was peripheral blood. The receptor source for this set is an adult man with Graves' ophthalmopathy.

In the case of this clonotype: The CDR3 ends on some other residue instead of the conserved phenylalanine or tryptophan, so this is likely a read error. V usage is TRBV12-3 or TRBV12-4 and J usage is TRBJ1-1; unclear D gene. Trimming shortened V by 6 bases and J by 9 bases, and 14 bases separated the two germline ends. The CDR3 runs 12 residues. The CDR3 DNA follows: TGTGCCAGCAGCAAACCACGGGGTCAAGCTTTCGTT. Translation gives CASSKPRGQAFV.

This chain's CDR3 is CASSVEAGGATEAFF. CDR3 nucleotide sequence: TGTGCCAGCAGCGTAGAGGCAGGGGGGGCCACTGAAGCTTTCTTT. This chain joins TRBV9 and TRBJ1-1; the match to TRBD1 covers 7 bases. CDR3 size: 15 residues. Germline V gene data show CDR1 as SGDLS and CDR2 as YYNGEE. Trimming at V came to 0 bases and at J to 4 bases, leaving 6 bases not matched to a gene.

This clonotype was counted at least ten times. The V and J genes are TRBV3-1 and TRBJ2-5; unclear D gene. Looked up from germline, CDR1 is LGHDT and CDR2 is YNNKEL (reference sequence). V lost 2 bases to trimming and J lost 7 bases, with 11 bases between them. CDR3 size: 13 residues. CDR3 sequence: CASSQSSPGTQYF. The DNA for the CDR3 is TGTGCCAGCAGCCAATCCTCTCCCGGGACCCAGTACTTC.

This clonotype was seen ten or more times. The V gene is TRBV7-2, the J gene TRBJ2-5; no clear D. Germline V gives CDR1 SGHTA, CDR2 FQGNSA. The CDR3 totals 13 residues. V was cut by 5 bases and J by 5 bases, with 12 bases left in between. In nucleotides, the CDR3 is TGTGCCAGCAGCCCCGTGGGTAGTGAGACCCAGTACTTC. Amino acid sequence: CASSPVGSETQYF.

This clonotype has a count of ten or more. The CDR3: CASSSVRGSNQPQHF. In DNA, the CDR3 is TGTGCCAGCAGTTCAGTCAGGGGTAGCAATCAGCCCCAGCATTTT. J is TRBJ1-5 and V is TRBV6-5; TRBD1 is a possible D gene (6 bases). The ends were cut back, 4 bases at V and 0 bases at J, with 10 bases in the middle. This CDR3 is built from 15 residues. Germline assignment: CDR1 MNHEY and CDR2 SVGAGI.

This clonotype was seen many times. This sequence joins TRBV28 and TRBJ2-5, with TRBD2 matching over 8 bases. This CDR3 contains 17 residues. Losses at the gene ends were 5 bases for V and 4 bases for J; bases not matched to a gene: 15. Germline assignment: CDR1 MDHEN and CDR2 SYDVKM. CDR3 in amino acids: CASSTGVQAGVRETQYF. CDR3 nucleotide sequence: TGTGCCAGCAGTACCGGGGTCCAAGCGGGAGTTAGAGAGACCCAGTACTTC.

The rearrangement uses TRBV6-1 and TRBJ2-7; 7 bases match TRBD1. Per the germline V gene, CDR1 is MNHNS and CDR2 is SASEGT. Germline trimming cut 6 bases from V and 5 bases from J; bases unmatched to any gene: 7. CDR3 length: 13 amino acids. CDR3 coding DNA: TGTGCCAGCAGCCCGACAGGGCTCCACGAGCAGTACTTC. This codes for CASSPTGLHEQYF.

This clonotype came up a few times. Here the CDR3 reads CASSPRKASNYGYTF. The CDR3 DNA is TGTGCCAGCTCACCACGGAAGGCTTCTAACTATGGCTACACCTTC. The chain uses TRBV18 and TRBJ1-2; D gene unclear. Germline CDR1 and CDR2: KGHSH and LQKENI. Deletions cut 1 base from V and 0 bases from J, with 9 bases between. The CDR3 contains 15 residues. Combining the CDR3 with reference TRBV18 and TRBJ1-2 gives the whole variable domain NAGVMQNPRHLVRRRGQEARLRCSPMKGHSHVYWYRQLPEEGLKFMVYLQKENIIDESGMPKERFSAEFPKEGPSILRIQQVVRGDSAAYFCASSPRKASNYGYTFGSGTRLTVV.

The rearrangement joins TRBV2 to TRBJ2-7; D ambiguous. This CDR3 contains 14 residues. Germline V gene data show CDR1 as SNHLY and CDR2 as FYNNEI. V was cut by 4 bases and J by 6 bases, with 16 bases left in between. CDR3 coding DNA: TGTGCCAGCAGTGCCACCGAAAAGCCCATCGAGCAGTACTTC. It yields the protein CASSATEKPIEQYF.

The table lists this clonotype with many counts. The V and J genes are TRBV12-3 or TRBV12-4 and TRBJ2-7, with D possibly TRBD1 on 6 matching bases. The CDR3 length is 12 residues. Trimming pared 4 bases from V and 7 bases from J, leaving 11 bases between. Here the CDR3 DNA reads TGTGCCAGCAGTTACAGGGTGGGGGAGCAGTACTTC. Residues: CASSYRVGEQYF.

At least ten counts were recorded for this clonotype. J is TRBJ1-1 and V is TRBV29-1; no clear D gene. Germline assignment: CDR1 SQVTM and CDR2 ANQGSEA. The CDR3 has 11 residues. V lost 7 bases and J lost 8, with 14 bases in between. The CDR3: CSGSTRVEAFF. For the CDR3, the DNA is TGCAGCGGCTCGACAAGGGTGGAAGCTTTCTTT.

This clonotype occurred many times. The chain couples TRBV20-1 to TRBJ2-5; 12 bases map to TRBD2. Germline assignment: CDR1 DFQATT and CDR2 SNEGSKA (reference sequence). Trimming removed 5 bases from V and 9 bases from J; junction bases left unmatched: 16. There are 16 residues in the CDR3. As DNA, the CDR3 is TGCAGTGCTCCCATCACCGGGACTAGCGGGCAACGGTCCCAGTACTTC. This translates into CSAPITGTSGQRSQYF.

This clonotype appeared many times. The V call is TRBV6-2 or TRBV6-3, the J call TRBJ1-2; D gene unclear. Germline loops: CDR1 MNHEY, CDR2 SVGEGT. V was pared by 3 bases and J by 7 bases, with 15 bases between. CDR3 length equals 14 residues. CDR3 DNA: TGTGCCAGCAGTTATGTTGCGGAAGGGTTTGGCTACACCTTC. As protein: CASSYVAEGFGYTF.

This clonotype was seen at least ten times. DNA for the CDR3: TGCGCCAGCAGCCAAGATATAGATCAGCCCCAGCATTTT. Its protein product is CASSQDIDQPQHF. The chain combines TRBV4-3 with TRBJ1-5; D remains unclear. V was pared by 0 bases and J by 5 bases, with 5 bases between. Looked up from germline, CDR1 is LGHNA and CDR2 is YSLEER. This CDR3 has 13 residues.

This clonotype has a count of ten or more. The rearrangement links TRBV5-1 to TRBJ2-2; 8 bases are a match to TRBD1. The CDR3 is made up of 16 amino acids. The ends lost 1 base at V and 1 base at J; junction bases unmatched: 3. Germline lookup yields CDR1 SGHRS and CDR2 YFSETQ. The DNA for the CDR3 is TGCGCCAGCAGCTTGCGTGGACAGGGGAACACCGGGGAGCTGTTTTTT. Its protein product is CASSLRGQGNTGELFF.

There are many counts of this clonotype. The genes are TRBV7-8 and TRBJ2-7, with 9 nucleotides matching TRBD2. This CDR3 is built from 14 residues. The V gene's germline CDR1 is SGHVS and CDR2 FQNEAQ. V lost 5 bases, J lost 4 bases, and 6 bases stayed unmatched. The DNA of the CDR3 is TGTGCCAGCAGCCCGGGACTAGCTATTTACGAGCAGTACTTC. Amino acid sequence: CASSPGLAIYEQYF. The full variable domain, its missing parts supplied by reference TRBV7-8 and TRBJ2-7, is GAGVSQSPRYKVAKRGQDVALRCDPISGHVSLFWYQQALGQGPEFLTYFQNEAQLDKSGLPSDRFFAERPEGSVSTLKIQRTQQEDSAVYLCASSPGLAIYEQYFGPGTRLTVT.

This clonotype has ten or more counts. The chain is built from TRBV6-1 and TRBJ2-2; 7 bases fit TRBD2. The V gene's germline CDR1 is MNHNS and CDR2 SASEGT. The CDR3 extends over 15 amino acids. V trimming: 3 bases; J trimming: 4 bases; junction bases outside the gene matches: 5. The CDR3 nucleotides are TGTGCCAGCAGTGAGTGGGTAGCGGGCACCGGGGAGCTGTTTTTT. It codes for CASSEWVAGTGELFF.